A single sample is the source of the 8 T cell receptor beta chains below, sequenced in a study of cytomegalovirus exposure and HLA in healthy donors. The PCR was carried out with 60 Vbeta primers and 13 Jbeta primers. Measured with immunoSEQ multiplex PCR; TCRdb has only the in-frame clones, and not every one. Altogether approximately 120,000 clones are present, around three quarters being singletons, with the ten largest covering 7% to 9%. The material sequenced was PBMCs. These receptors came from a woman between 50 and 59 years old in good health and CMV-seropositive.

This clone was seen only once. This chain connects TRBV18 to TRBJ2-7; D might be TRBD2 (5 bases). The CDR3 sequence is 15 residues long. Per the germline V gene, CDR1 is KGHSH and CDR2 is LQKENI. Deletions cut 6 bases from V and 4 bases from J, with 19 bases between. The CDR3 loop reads CASSPNGGRRYEQYF. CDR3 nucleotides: TGTGCCAGCTCCCCAAACGGAGGAAGGAGATACGAGCAGTACTTC.

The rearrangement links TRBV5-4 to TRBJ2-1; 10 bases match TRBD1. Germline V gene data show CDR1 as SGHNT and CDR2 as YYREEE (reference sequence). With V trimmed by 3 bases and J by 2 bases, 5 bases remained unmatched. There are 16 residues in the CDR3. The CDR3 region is CASSSGTGEAYNEQFF. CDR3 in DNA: TGTGCCAGCAGCTCTGGGACAGGGGAAGCCTACAATGAGCAGTTCTTC. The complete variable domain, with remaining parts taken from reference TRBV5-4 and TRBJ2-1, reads ETGVTQSPTHLIKTRGQQVTLRCSSQSGHNTVSWYQQALGQGPQFIFQYYREEENGRGNFPPRFSGLQFPNYSSELNVNALELDDSALYLCASSSGTGEAYNEQFFGPGTRLTVL.

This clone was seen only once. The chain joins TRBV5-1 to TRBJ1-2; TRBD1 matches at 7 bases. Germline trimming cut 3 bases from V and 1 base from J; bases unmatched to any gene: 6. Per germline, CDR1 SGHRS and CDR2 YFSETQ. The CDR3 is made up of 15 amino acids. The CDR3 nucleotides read TGCGCCAGCAGCTCGGGGACAGTTAGTAACTATGGCTACACCTTC. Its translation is CASSSGTVSNYGYTF.

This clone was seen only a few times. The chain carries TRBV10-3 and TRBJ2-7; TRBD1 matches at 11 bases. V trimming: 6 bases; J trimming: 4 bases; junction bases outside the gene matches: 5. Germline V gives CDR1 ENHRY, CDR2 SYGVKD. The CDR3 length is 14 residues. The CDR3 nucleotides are TGTGCCATCAGCCGGGGACAGGGGGTTTACGAGCAGTACTTC. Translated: CAISRGQGVYEQYF.

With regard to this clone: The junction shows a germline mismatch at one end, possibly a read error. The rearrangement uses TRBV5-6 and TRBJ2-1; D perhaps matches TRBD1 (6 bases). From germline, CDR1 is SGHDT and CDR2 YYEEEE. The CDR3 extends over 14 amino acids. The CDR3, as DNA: TGTGTCAGCAGCTTGAGAGGGGGTCGGGGTAAGCAGTTCTTC. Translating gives CVSSLRGGRGKQFF. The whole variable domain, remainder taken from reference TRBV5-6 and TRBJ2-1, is DAGVTQSPTHLIKTRGQQVTLRCSPKSGHDTVSWYQQALGQGPQFIFQYYEEEERQRGNFPDRFSGHQFPNYSSELNVNALLLGDSALYLCVSSLRGGRGKQFFGPGTRLTVL.

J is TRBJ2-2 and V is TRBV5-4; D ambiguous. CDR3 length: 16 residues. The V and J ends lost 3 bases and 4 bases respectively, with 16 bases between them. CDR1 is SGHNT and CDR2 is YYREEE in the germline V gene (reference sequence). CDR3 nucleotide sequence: TGTGCCAGCAGCTCATCCGGGTCCCGGAGCACCGGGGAGCTGTTTTTT. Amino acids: CASSSSGSRSTGELFF.

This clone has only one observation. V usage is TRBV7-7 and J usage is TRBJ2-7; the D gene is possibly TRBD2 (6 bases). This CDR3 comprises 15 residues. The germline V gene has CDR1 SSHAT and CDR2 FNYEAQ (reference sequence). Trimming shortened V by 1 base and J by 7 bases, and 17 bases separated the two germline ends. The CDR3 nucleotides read TGTGCCAGCAGCTTAGGAGCGGCGGGAATGGGGGAGCAGTACTTC. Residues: CASSLGAAGMGEQYF.

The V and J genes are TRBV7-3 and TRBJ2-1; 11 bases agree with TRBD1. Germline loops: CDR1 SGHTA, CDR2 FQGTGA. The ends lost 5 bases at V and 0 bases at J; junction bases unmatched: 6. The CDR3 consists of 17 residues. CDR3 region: CASSPGTGGVSYNEQFF. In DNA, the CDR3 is TGTGCCAGCAGCCCCGGGACAGGGGGAGTCTCCTACAATGAGCAGTTCTTC.